These 3 T cell receptor beta chains were all obtained from the same sample, sequenced in a study of human T cells and chemical hapten exposure. As to time point: patch test 3, about 24 weeks after DPC sensitization. Treatment given: therapeutic diphenylcyclopropenone sensitization with weekly scalp DPC. A single record per CDR3 protein comes from TCRdb applying MiXCR to the RACE reads. Of 45,000 to 60,000 distinct CDR3 sequences in the sample, around 12% were seen once. The input for sequencing was whole blood, taken in connection with sensitization to the hapten diphenylcyclopropenone (DPC). All receptors derive from a man younger than 45 with alopecia areata. Some clones in this sample may be carry-over from other donors' samples.

The chain combines TRBV3-1 with TRBJ2-5, with a possible D match to TRBD1 (6 bases). In germline, CDR1 is LGHDT, CDR2 YNNKEL (reference sequence). This CDR3 is 15 amino acids long. Trimming removed 1 base at V and 9 bases at J, with 18 bases between. For the CDR3, the DNA is TGTGCCAGCAGCCAAGTGATGCAGGGCGAGGGGGCCCAGTACTTC. Its translation: CASSQVMQGEGAQYF.

In this sample, this clonotype turned up many times. The chain carries TRBV12-3 or TRBV12-4 and TRBJ2-7; D uncertain. The CDR3 is 14 amino acids. The V end was cut by 6 bases, the J end by 3 bases, with 15 bases between. CDR3 DNA sequence: TGTGCCAGCAGCCTGCTGGGCAGTTACTACGAGCAGTACTTC. Its protein product is CASSLLGSYYEQYF.

This clonotype occurred a few times. This chain connects TRBV12-3 or TRBV12-4 to TRBJ1-2; 7 positions match TRBD1. This CDR3 region has 12 residues. With 5 bases clipped from V and 10 bases from J, the junction kept 7 bases outside the gene matches. Here the CDR3 DNA reads TGTGCCAGCAGTGCCAGACAGGGAATCTACACCTTC. Protein sequence: CASSARQGIYTF.